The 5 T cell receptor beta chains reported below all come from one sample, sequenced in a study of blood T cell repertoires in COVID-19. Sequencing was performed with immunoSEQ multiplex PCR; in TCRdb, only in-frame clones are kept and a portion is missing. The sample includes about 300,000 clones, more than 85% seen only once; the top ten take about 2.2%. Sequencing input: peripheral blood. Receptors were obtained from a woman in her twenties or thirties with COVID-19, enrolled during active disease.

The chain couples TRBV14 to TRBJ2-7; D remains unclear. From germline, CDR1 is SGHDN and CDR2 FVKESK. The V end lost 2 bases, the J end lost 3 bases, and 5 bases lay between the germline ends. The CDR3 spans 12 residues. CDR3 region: CASSQLYYEQYF. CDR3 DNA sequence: TGTGCCAGCAGCCAACTTTACTACGAGCAGTACTTC.

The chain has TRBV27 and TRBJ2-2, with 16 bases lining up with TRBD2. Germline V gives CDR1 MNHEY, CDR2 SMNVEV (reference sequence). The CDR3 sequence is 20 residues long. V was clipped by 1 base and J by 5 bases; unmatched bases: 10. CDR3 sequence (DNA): TGTGCCAGCAGTTTATATCCCGGGACTAGCGGGAGGGCCAGGACCGGGGAGCTGTTTTTT. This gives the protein CASSLYPGTSGRARTGELFF.

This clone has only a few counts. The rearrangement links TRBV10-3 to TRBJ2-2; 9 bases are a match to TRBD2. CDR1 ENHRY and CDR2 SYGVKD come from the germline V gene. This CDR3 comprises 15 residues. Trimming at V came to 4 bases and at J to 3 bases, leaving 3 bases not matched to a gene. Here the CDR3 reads CAISGLAGDTGELFF. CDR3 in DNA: TGTGCCATCAGTGGGTTAGCGGGAGACACCGGGGAGCTGTTTTTT.

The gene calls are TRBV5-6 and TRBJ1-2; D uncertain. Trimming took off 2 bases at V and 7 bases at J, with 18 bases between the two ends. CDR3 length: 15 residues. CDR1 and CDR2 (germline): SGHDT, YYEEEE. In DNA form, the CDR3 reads TGTGCCAGCAGCTTTATAGAAAAGGAGTGGAGTGGCTACACCTTC. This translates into CASSFIEKEWSGYTF.

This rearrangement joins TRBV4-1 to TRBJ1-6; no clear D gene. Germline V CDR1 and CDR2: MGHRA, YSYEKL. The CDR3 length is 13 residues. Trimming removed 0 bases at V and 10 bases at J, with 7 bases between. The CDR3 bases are TGCGCCAGCAGCCAAGATCCAGGCTCACCCCTCCACTTT. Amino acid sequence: CASSQDPGSPLHF.